The 10 T cell receptor beta chains reported below all come from one sample, sequenced in a study of T-cell memory formation after mild COVID-19. TCRdb passed the 5' RACE reads through MiXCR, listing each CDR3 protein once. The repertoire consists of about 300,000 distinct CDR3 sequences, with around 19% occurring once and the leading ten covering under 25%. The sequenced sample consisted of PBMCs or a T cell subset sorted from them (not recorded which). Receptor source: a man between 18 and 29 years old who had mild COVID-19 (a few samples of this study predate the infection). Cell type and time point are not known.

The rearrangement joins TRBV7-3 to TRBJ2-3, with TRBD2 as a possible D gene (6 bases). This CDR3 comprises 16 residues. V shed 3 bases and J shed 4 bases, with 17 bases lying between them. CDR1 and CDR2 (germline): SGHTA, FQGTGA. The CDR3, as DNA: TGTGCCAGCAGCTTCATCGGAGGGAGTGTAGCAGATACGCAGTATTTT. Residues: CASSFIGGSVADTQYF.

The rearrangement links TRBV7-6 to TRBJ2-7; D gene ambiguous. The CDR3 totals 10 residues. Trimming took 5 bases from V and 9 from J, leaving 8 bases between them. The germline V gene encodes CDR1 SGHVS and CDR2 FNYEAQ. As DNA, the CDR3 is TGTGCCAGCAGCCCCACGAGGCAGTACTTC. It translates to CASSPTRQYF. Complete variable domain (other parts from reference TRBV7-6 and TRBJ2-7): GAGVSQSPRYKVTKRGQDVALRCDPISGHVSLYWYRQALGQGPEFLTYFNYEAQQDKSGLPNDRFSAERPEGSISTLTIQRTEQRDSAMYRCASSPTRQYFGPGTRLTVT.

The chain joins TRBV5-1 to TRBJ2-7, with TRBD2 as a possible D gene (6 bases). This CDR3 spans 16 amino acids. V was shortened by 2 bases and J by 1 base, with 16 bases between the two germline ends. The germline CDR1 and CDR2 sequences are SGHRS and YFSETQ. CDR3 coding DNA: TGCGCCAGCAGCTTTGTGGGAGGCCCCGGGTCCTACGAGCAGTACTTC. It codes for CASSFVGGPGSYEQYF. The full variable domain, with the rest looked up from reference TRBV5-1 and TRBJ2-7, is KAGVTQTPRYLIKTRGQQVTLSCSPISGHRSVSWYQQTPGQGLQFLFEYFSETQRNKGNFPGRFSGRQFSNSRSEMNVSTLELGDSALYLCASSFVGGPGSYEQYFGPGTRLTVT.

Written as DNA, the CDR3 is TGTGCCAGCAGCACCGGGCTAGCGGCAATCTACAATGAGCAGTTCTTC. This gives the protein CASSTGLAAIYNEQFF. This chain links TRBV11-2 with TRBJ2-1; 7 nucleotides match TRBD2. The J segment lost 3 bases and the V segment lost 5 bases, leaving 10 bases of the junction unmatched. Germline-derived CDR1 and CDR2 are SGHAT and FQNNGV. The CDR3 runs to 16 residues.

This clonotype was seen at least ten times. The V and J genes are TRBV5-1 and TRBJ1-1; no clear D gene. V lost 0 bases and J lost 4, with 7 bases in between. The CDR3 is made up of 13 amino acids. Germline CDR1 and CDR2: SGHRS and YFSETQ. The CDR3 is CASSLAQVTEAFF. DNA of the CDR3: TGCGCCAGCAGCTTGGCTCAGGTCACTGAAGCTTTCTTT.

The V and J genes are TRBV15 and TRBJ2-7; 7 bases fit TRBD2. CDR1 is LNHNV, CDR2 YYDKDF, per germline (reference sequence). The junction had 8 bases not matched to a gene; V was cut back by 7 bases and J by 5 bases. This CDR3 contains 13 residues. The CDR3 reads CATNQAGENEQYV. CDR3 bases: TGTGCCACCAATCAGGCGGGGGAAAACGAGCAGTACGTC.

The chain recombines TRBV20-1 with TRBJ1-2; 8 bases line up with TRBD1. J gave up 2 bases and V 1 base, and 9 bases lay outside the gene matches. The CDR3 length is 16 residues. CDR1 DFQATT and CDR2 SNEGSKA come from the germline V gene (reference sequence). The CDR3 region is CSARGSPTGANYGYTF. CDR3 bases: TGCAGTGCTAGAGGATCCCCGACAGGGGCGAACTATGGCTACACCTTC.

This clonotype was detected only a few times. In DNA form, the CDR3 reads TGTGCCAGCACCCCCCGGCAGGGGCAGGCGAACACTGAAGCTTTCTTT. Protein sequence: CASTPRQGQANTEAFF. The J gene is TRBJ1-1, the V gene TRBV27; D might be TRBD1 (6 bases). Germline V gene lookup returns CDR1 MNHEY and CDR2 SMNVEV (reference sequence). This CDR3 is 16 amino acids long. V shed 7 bases and J shed 1 base, with 19 bases lying between them.

CDR3 sequence (DNA): TGTGCCATATACTCCGGGACAGGGGCCTCCTACAATGAGCAGTTCTTC. Its protein is CAIYSGTGASYNEQFF. The chain has TRBV10-3 and TRBJ2-1; 10 positions agree with TRBD1. The CDR3 length is 16 residues. Losses at the gene ends were 9 bases for V and 0 bases for J; bases not matched to a gene: 8. Germline V gene data show CDR1 as ENHRY and CDR2 as SYGVKD.

This clonotype appeared once. This chain connects TRBV6-5 to TRBJ1-2, with D perhaps TRBD1 (5 bases). Germline V gene lookup returns CDR1 MNHEY and CDR2 SVGAGI. CDR3 length: 15 residues. Trimming removed 5 bases from V and 2 bases from J, with 15 bases in between. The CDR3 DNA reads as TGTGCCAGCAGTACCTTTGGGGGAGGGAACTATGGCTACACCTTC. Translation gives CASSTFGGGNYGYTF.